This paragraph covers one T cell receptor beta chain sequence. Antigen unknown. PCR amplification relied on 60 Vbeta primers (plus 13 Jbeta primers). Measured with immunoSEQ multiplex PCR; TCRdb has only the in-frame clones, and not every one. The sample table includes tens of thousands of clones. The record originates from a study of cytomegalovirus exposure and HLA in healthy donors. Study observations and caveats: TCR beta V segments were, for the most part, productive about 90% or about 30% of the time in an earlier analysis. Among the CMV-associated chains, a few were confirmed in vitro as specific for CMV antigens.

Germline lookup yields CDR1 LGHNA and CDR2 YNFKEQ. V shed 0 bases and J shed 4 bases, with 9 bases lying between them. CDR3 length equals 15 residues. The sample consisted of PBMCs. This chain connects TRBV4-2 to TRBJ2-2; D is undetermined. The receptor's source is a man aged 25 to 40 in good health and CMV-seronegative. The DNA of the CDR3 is TGTGCCAGCAGCCAAGAGAATAGCTTCACCGGGGAGCTGTTTTTT. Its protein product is CASSQENSFTGELFF.